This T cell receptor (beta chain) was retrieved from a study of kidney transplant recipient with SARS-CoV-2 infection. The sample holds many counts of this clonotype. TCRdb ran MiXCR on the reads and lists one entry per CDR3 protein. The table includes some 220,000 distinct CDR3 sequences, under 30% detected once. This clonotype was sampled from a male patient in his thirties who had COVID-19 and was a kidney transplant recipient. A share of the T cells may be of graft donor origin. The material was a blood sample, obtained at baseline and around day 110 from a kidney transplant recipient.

The CDR3 loop is CASSPQEIQNTGELFF. DNA for the CDR3: TGTGCCAGCTCACCACAGGAAATTCAAAACACCGGGGAGCTGTTTTTT. The chain has TRBV18 and TRBJ2-2, with D hard to call. The CDR3 has 16 amino acids. V lost 1 base, J lost 2 bases, and 11 bases lay in between. CDR1 and CDR2 from the germline V gene are KGHSH and LQKENI.